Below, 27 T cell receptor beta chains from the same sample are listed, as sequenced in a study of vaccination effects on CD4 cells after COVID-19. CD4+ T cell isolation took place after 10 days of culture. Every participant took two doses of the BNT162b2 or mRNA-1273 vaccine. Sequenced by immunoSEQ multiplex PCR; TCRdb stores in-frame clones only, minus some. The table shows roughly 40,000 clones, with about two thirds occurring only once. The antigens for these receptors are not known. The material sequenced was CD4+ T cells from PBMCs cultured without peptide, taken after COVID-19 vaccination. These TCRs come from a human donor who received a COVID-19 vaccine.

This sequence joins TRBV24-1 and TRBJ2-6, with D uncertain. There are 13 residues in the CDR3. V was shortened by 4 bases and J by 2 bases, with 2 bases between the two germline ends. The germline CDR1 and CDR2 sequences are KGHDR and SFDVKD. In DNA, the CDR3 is TGTGCCACCAGTGAAGCTGGGGCCAACGTCCTGACTTTC. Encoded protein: CATSEAGANVLTF.

The CDR3 protein is CASSESSGTGAGTGELFF. In nucleotides, the CDR3 is TGTGCCAGCAGTGAATCGTCCGGGACAGGGGCAGGGACCGGGGAGCTGTTTTTT. V usage is TRBV2 and J usage is TRBJ2-2; 10 bases line up with TRBD1. Germline CDR1 and CDR2: SNHLY and FYNNEI. J was trimmed by 5 bases and V by 2 bases; bases with no gene match: 11. The CDR3 runs to 18 residues.

CDR3 residues: CASSDSNTEAFF. DNA for the CDR3: TGCGCCAGCAGTGACTCGAACACTGAAGCTTTCTTT. V gene TRBV10-2 combines with J gene TRBJ1-1; D gene uncertain. The CDR3 spans 12 residues. The V and J ends lost 3 bases and 1 base respectively, with 3 bases between them. In germline, CDR1 is WSHSY, CDR2 SAAADI.

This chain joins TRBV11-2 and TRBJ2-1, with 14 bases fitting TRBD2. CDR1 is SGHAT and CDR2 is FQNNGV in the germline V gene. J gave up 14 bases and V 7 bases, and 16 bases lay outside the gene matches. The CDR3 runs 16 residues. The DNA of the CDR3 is TGTGCCAGCACCAAAGGACTCCGACTAGCGGGGGGGGTTAAGTTCTTC. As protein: CASTKGLRLAGGVKFF.

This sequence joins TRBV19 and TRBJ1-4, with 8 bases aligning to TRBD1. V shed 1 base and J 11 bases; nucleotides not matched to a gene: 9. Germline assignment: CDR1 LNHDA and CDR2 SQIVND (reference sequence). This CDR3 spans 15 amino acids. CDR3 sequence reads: CASSIAGQASSKLFF. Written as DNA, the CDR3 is TGTGCCAGTAGTATAGCGGGACAGGCCAGCTCTAAACTGTTTTTT.

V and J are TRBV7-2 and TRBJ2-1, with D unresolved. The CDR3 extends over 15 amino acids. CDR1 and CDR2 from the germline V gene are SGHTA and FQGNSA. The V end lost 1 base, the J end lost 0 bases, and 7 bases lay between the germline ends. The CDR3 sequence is CASSLDRRSYNEQFF. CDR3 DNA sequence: TGTGCCAGCAGCTTAGATCGGCGCTCCTACAATGAGCAGTTCTTC.

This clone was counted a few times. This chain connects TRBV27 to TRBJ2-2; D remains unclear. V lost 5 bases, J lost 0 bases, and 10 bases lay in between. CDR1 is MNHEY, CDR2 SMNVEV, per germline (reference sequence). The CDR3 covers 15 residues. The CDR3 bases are TGTGCCAGCAGTGTGGAGAGCCCGAACACCGGGGAGCTGTTTTTT. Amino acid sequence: CASSVESPNTGELFF.

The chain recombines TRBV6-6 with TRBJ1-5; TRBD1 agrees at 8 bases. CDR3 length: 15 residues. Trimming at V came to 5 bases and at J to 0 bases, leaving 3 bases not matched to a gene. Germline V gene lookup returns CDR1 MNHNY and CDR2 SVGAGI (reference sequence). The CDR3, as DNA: TGTGCCAGCAGTGGGACAGGCTATAGCAATCAGCCCCAGCATTTT. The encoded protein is CASSGTGYSNQPQHF.

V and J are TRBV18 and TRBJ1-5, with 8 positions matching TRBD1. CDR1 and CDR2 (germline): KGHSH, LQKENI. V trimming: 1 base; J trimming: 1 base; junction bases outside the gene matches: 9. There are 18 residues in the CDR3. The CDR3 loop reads CASSPLSSGGMSNQPQHF. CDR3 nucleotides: TGTGCCAGCTCACCACTCTCGTCAGGGGGCATGAGCAATCAGCCCCAGCATTTT.

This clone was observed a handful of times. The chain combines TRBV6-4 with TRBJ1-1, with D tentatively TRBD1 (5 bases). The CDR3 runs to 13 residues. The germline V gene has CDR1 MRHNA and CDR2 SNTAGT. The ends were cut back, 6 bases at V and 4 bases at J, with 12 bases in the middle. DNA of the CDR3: TGTGCCAGCAGGCGGGACCCGACCACTGAAGCTTTCTTT. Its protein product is CASRRDPTTEAFF.

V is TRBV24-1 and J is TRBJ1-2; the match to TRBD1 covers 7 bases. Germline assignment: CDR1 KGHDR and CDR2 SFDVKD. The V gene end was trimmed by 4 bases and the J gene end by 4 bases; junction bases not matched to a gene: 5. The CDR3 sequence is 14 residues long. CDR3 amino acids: CATSDPGTVYGYTF. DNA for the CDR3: TGTGCCACCAGTGACCCCGGGACAGTCTATGGCTACACCTTC.

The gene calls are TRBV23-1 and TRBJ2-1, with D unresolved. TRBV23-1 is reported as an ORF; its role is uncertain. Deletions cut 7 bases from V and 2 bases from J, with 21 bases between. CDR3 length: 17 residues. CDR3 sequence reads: CASTERWGGQTYNEQFF. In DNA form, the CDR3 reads TGCGCCAGCACCGAGAGATGGGGTGGGCAGACCTACAATGAGCAGTTCTTC.

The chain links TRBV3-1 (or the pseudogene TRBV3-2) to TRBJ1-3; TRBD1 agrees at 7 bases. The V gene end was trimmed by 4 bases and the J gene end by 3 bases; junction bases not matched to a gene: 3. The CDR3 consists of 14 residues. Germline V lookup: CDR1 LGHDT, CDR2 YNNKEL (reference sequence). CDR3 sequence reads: CASSPGQNGNTIYF. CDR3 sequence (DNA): TGTGCCAGCAGCCCGGGACAGAATGGAAACACCATATATTTT.

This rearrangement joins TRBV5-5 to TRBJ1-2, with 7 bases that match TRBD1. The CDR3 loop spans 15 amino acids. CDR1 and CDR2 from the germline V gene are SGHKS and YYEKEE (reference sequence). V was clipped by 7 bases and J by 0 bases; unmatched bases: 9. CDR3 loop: CASFPSTGPNYGYTF. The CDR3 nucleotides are TGTGCCAGCTTCCCCTCGACAGGGCCTAACTATGGCTACACCTTC. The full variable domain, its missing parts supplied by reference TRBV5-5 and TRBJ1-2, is DAGVTQSPTHLIKTRGQQVTLRCSPISGHKSVSWYQQVLGQGPQFIFQYYEKEERGRGNFPDRFSARQFPNYSSELNVNALLLGDSALYLCASFPSTGPNYGYTFGSGTRLTVV.

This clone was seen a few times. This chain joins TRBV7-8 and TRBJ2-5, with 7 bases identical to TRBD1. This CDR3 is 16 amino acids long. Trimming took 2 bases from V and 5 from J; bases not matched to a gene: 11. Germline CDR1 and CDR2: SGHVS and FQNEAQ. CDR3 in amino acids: CASSLSTGTGRETQYF. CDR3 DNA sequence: TGTGCCAGCAGCTTATCGACAGGGACGGGTAGGGAGACCCAGTACTTC.

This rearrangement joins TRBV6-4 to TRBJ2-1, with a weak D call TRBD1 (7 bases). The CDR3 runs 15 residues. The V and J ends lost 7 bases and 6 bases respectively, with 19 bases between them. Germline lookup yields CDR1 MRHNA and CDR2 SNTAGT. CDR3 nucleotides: TGTGCCAGCAAGGTCGGGCAGGGGGAGGTCAATGAGCAGTTCTTC. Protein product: CASKVGQGEVNEQFF.

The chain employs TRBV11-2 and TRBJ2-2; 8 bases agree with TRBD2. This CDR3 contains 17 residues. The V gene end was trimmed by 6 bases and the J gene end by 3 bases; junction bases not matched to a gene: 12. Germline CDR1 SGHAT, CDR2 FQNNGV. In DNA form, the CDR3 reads TGTGCCAGCAGATCTATTAGCGGGGCCCAATACACCGGGGAGCTGTTTTTT. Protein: CASRSISGAQYTGELFF.

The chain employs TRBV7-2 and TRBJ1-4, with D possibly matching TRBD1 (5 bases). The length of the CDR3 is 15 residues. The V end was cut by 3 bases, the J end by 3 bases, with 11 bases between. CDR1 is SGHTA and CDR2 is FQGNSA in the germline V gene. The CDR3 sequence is CASSFQGGSNEKLFF. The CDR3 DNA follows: TGTGCCAGCAGCTTCCAGGGAGGGTCTAATGAAAAACTGTTTTTT.

In DNA, the CDR3 is TGTGCCAGCAGCCCGGGACAGCGTAACTATGGCTACACCTTC. Residues: CASSPGQRNYGYTF. The chain joins TRBV5-4 to TRBJ1-2, with 7 bases that match TRBD1. The ends lost 4 bases at V and 1 base at J; junction bases unmatched: 4. The germline V gene has CDR1 SGHNT and CDR2 YYREEE (reference sequence). The CDR3 is 14 residues long.

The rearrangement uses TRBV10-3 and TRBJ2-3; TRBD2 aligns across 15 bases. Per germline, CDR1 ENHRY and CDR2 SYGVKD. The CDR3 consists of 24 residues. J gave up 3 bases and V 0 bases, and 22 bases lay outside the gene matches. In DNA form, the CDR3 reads TGTGCCATCAGTGAGTCCCACCCCACGCATAGCCCCGGACTAGCGGGAGGGCCGACAGATACGCAGTATTTT. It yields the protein CAISESHPTHSPGLAGGPTDTQYF.

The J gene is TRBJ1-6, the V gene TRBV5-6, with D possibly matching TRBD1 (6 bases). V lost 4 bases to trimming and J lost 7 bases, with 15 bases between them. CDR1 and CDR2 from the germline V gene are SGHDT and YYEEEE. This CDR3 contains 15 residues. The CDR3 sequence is CASSQQGRTNSPLHF. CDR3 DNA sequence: TGTGCCAGCAGCCAACAGGGCCGCACCAATTCACCCCTCCACTTT.

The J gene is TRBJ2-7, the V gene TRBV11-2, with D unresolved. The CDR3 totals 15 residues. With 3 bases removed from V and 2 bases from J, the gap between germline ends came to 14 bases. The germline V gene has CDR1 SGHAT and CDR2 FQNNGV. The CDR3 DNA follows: TGTGCCAGCAGCTTCGGACGGACCTTAACCTACGAGCAGTACTTC. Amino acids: CASSFGRTLTYEQYF.

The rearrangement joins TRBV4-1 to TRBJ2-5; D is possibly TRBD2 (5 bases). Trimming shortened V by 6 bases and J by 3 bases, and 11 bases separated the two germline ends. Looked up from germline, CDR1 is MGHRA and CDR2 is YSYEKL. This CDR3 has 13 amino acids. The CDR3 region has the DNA TGCGCCAGCAGTGCCCGAGCGGAAGAGACCCAGTACTTC. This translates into CASSARAEETQYF.

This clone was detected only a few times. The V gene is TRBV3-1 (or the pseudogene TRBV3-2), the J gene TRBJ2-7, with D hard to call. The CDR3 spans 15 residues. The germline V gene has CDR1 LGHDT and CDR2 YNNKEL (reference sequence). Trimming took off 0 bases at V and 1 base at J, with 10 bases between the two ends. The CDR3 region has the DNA TGTGCCAGCAGCCAAGACAGGAAGAATTCCTACGAGCAGTACTTC. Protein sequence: CASSQDRKNSYEQYF.

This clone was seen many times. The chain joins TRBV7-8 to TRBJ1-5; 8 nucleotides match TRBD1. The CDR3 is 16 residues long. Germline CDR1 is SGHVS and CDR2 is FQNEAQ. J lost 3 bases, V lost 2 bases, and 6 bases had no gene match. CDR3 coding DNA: TGTGCCAGCAGCTTAATCGACAGGGGAAACAATCAGCCCCAGCATTTT. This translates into CASSLIDRGNNQPQHF.

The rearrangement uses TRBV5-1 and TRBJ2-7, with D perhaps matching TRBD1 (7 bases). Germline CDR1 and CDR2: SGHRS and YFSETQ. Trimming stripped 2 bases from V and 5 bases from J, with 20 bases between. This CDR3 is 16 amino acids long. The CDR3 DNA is TGCGCCAGCAGCTTACAACCCCAGGGGGGCCGAAACGAGCAGTACTTC. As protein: CASSLQPQGGRNEQYF. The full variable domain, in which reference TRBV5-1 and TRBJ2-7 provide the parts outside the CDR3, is KAGVTQTPRYLIKTRGQQVTLSCSPISGHRSVSWYQQTPGQGLQFLFEYFSETQRNKGNFPGRFSGRQFSNSRSEMNVSTLELGDSALYLCASSLQPQGGRNEQYFGPGTRLTVT.

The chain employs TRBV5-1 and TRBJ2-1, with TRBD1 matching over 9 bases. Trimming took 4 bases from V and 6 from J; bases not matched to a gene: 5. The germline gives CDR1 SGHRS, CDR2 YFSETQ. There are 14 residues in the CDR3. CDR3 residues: CASSPGTGSNEQFF. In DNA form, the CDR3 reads TGCGCCAGCAGCCCCGGGACAGGGAGCAATGAGCAGTTCTTC.